This T cell receptor (beta chain) stems from a study of control samples from healthy donors and cancer patients. A remark on this clone: The identical CDR3 is also encoded by other nucleotide sequences in the sample.

Data came from immunoSEQ multiplex PCR; TCRdb stores just in-frame clones and leaves some out. The table has around 28,000 clones, approximately 90% seen once. Sequenced: PBMCs. This clonotype was obtained from a man aged 50 to 60 with lung cancer.

The CDR3 DNA sequence: TGTGCCAGCAGGCAAACAGGGGGTGTTGAAAAACTGTTTTTT. Protein: CASRQTGGVEKLFF. V gene TRBV2 combines with J gene TRBJ1-4; TRBD1 aligns across 8 bases. CDR3 length: 14 amino acids. Per germline, CDR1 SNHLY and CDR2 FYNNEI. V gave up 6 bases and J gave up 7 bases; unmatched junction bases: 7.